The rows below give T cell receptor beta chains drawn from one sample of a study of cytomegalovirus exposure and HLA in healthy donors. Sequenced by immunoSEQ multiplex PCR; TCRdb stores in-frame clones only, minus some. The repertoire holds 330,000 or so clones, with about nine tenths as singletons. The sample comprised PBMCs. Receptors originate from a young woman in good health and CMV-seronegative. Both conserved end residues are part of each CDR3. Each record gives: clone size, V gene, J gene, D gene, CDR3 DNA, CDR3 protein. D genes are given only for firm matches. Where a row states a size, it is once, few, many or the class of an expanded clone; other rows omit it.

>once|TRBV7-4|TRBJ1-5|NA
TGTGCCAGCAGGATGAAGGGGTGCAATCAGCCCCAGCATTTT
CASRMKGCNQPQHF
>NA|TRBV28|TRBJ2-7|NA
TGTGCCAGCAGTTCCTCTGAGAACCACGAGCAGTACTTC
CASSSSENHEQYF
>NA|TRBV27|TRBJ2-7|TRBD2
TGTGCCAGCAGTTTATCGACTAGCGGGAGGACATCCTACGAGCAGTACTTC
CASSLSTSGRTSYEQYF
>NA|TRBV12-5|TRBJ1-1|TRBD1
TGTGCTAGTGGTTTAACTATCCGGACAGGGGGGCCCATGAACACTGAAGCTTTCTTT
CASGLTIRTGGPMNTEAFF
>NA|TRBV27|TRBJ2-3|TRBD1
TGTGCCAGCAGCGGGACAGGGGGCGCGGGTGGATACACAGATACGCAGTATTTT
CASSGTGGAGGYTDTQYF
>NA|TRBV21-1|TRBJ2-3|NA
TGTGCCAGCAGCTCCGGGACTAGCGGGACTAGCACAGATACGCAGTATTTT
CASSSGTSGTSTDTQYF
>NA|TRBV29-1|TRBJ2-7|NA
TGCAGCGTAGTCAGGACAGTGGACACCTACGAGCAGTACTTC
CSVVRTVDTYEQYF
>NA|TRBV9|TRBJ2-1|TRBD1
TGTGCCAGCAGCGCTACAGGGGGCTTGGAGCAGTTCTTC
CASSATGGLEQFF
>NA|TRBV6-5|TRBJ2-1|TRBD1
TGTGCCAGCAGTTATGACAGGGACTCCTACAATGAGCAGTTCTTC
CASSYDRDSYNEQFF
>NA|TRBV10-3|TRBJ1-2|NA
TGTGCCATCAGCGGACAGCTGGCGGTGGAGGGCTACACCTTC
CAISGQLAVEGYTF
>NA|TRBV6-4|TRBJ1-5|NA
TGTGCCAGCAGTAGGGACCGGGGGTCGCCCCAGCATTTT
CASSRDRGSPQHF
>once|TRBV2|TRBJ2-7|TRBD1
TGTGCCAGCAGTGATGAGGGGACAGGGGTATCCTACGAGCAGTACTTC
CASSDEGTGVSYEQYF
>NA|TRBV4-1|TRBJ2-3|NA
TGCGCCAGCAGCCCGGAGGGTTGGACAGATACGCAGTATTTT
CASSPEGWTDTQYF
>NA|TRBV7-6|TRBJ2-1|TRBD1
TGTGCCAGCAGTTTAGACAGGGGCAATGAGCAGTTCTTC
CASSLDRGNEQFF
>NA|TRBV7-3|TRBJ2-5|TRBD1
TGTGCCAGCAGCCTCGGACAGGGCCTACAAGAGACCCAGTACTTC
CASSLGQGLQETQYF
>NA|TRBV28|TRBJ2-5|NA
TGTGCCAGCAATGCGGGTGAGACCCAGTACTTC
CASNAGETQYF
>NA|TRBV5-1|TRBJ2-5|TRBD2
TGCGCCAGCAGCACCGGGACTAGCGTGAGGGGAGAGACCCAGTACTTC
CASSTGTSVRGETQYF
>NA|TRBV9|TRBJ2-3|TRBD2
TGTGCCAGCAGCGTAGGCGGGAGGACCACAGATACGCAGTATTTT
CASSVGGRTTDTQYF
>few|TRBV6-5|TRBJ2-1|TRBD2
TGTGCCAGCAGTCCTAGCGGGAGGTGGGGGAATGAGCAGTTCTTC
CASSPSGRWGNEQFF
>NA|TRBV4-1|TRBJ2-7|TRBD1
TGCGCCAGCAGCCGAGGACAGGGGTCCCCCTACGAGCAGTACTTC
CASSRGQGSPYEQYF
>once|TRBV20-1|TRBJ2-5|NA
TGCAGTGCTAGATTAGTGGAGACCCAGTACTTC
CSARLVETQYF
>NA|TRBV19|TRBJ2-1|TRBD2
TGTGCCAGTAGTGAAGCCGGGACTAGCGGGAGTCATGAGCAGTTCTTC
CASSEAGTSGSHEQFF
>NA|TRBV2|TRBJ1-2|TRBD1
TGTGCCAGCAGTCACCGGGACAGGGTAAGAGTAACAAAGGAATATGGCTACACCTTC
CASSHRDRVRVTKEYGYTF
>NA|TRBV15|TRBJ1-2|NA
TGTGCCACCAGCAAAGATCATGTCAGGAACTATGGCTACACCTTC
CATSKDHVRNYGYTF
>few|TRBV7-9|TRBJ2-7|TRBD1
TGTGCCAGCAGCTACAGGGGAACTAACTACGAGCAGTACTTC
CASSYRGTNYEQYF
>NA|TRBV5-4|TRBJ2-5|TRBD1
TGTGCCAGCAGCTTGGGGATGACAGGGATGGAGACCCAGTACTTC
CASSLGMTGMETQYF
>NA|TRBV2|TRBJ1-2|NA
TGTGCCAGCAGTACACAGGACCGGCGGTATGGCTACACCTTC
CASSTQDRRYGYTF
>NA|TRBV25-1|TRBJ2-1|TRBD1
TGTGCCAGCAGTGAATCAGGGGGCGCGTACAATGAGCAGTTCTTC
CASSESGGAYNEQFF
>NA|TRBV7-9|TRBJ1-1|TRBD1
TGTGCCAGCAGCTCCCCAGGGGGTCGCACTGAAGCTTTCTTT
CASSSPGGRTEAFF
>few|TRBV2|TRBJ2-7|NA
TGTGCCAGCAGTGGGTTTACATACGAGCAGTACTTC
CASSGFTYEQYF
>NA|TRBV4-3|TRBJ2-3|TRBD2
TGCGCCAGCAGCCAAGAAGCTGAGGGACTAGCGGGAGGGGCTGATACGCAGTATTTT
CASSQEAEGLAGGADTQYF
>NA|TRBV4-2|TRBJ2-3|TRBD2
TGTGCCAGCAGCCAAGGGTTACTAGCGGGACCCACAGATACGCAGTATTTT
CASSQGLLAGPTDTQYF
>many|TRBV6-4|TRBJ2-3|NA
TGTGCCAGCAGTGACTCGCAGGGGATGGCAGATACGCAGTATTTT
CASSDSQGMADTQYF
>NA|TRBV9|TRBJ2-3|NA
TGTGCCAGCAGCGCACAGGGAGGGGATACGCAGTATTTT
CASSAQGGDTQYF
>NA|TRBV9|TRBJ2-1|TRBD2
TGTGCCAGCAGCCCTCGGACTAGCGGGAGCGGGGAGCAGTTCTTC
CASSPRTSGSGEQFF
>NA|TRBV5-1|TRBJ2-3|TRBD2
TGCGCCAGCAGCACGGGACTAGCCACGGACCATACGCAGTATTTT
CASSTGLATDHTQYF
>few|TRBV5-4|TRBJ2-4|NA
TGTGCCAGCAGCCCGCGGGGAGAGGGCAAAAACATTCAGTACTTC
CASSPRGEGKNIQYF
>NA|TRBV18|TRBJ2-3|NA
TGTGCCAGCTCACCTCCATCCAGGGATACGCAGTATTTT
CASSPPSRDTQYF
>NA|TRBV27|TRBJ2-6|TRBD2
TGTGCCAGCAGTTTACTGCTAGCGGGAGGGCCTTCTGGGGCCAACGTCCTGACTTTC
CASSLLLAGGPSGANVLTF
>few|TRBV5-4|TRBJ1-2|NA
TGTGCCAGCAGAGACGGAGCCTATGGCTACACCTTC
CASRDGAYGYTF
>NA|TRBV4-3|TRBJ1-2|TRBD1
TGCGCCAGCAGCCCCGGACAGGGGACGAATGGCTACACCTTC
CASSPGQGTNGYTF
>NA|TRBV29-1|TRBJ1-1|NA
TGCAGCGTCCCGACGGAGGGGAACACTGAAGCTTTCTTT
CSVPTEGNTEAFF
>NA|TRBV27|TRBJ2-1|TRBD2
TGTGCCAGCAGTTTACTTATACTAGCGGGAGTAGAGCAGTTCTTC
CASSLLILAGVEQFF
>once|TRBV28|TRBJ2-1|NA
TGTGCCAGCAGTTTTGGGACACCTGAGCAGTTCTTC
CASSFGTPEQFF
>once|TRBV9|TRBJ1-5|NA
TGTGCCAGCAGCGTTGAGGGAGTGCAGCCCCAGCATTTT
CASSVEGVQPQHF
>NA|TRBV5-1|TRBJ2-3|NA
TGCGCCAGCACCCCGGGGTCATGGAATACAGATACGCAGTATTTT
CASTPGSWNTDTQYF